What follows are 10 T cell receptor beta chains derived from one specimen sequenced in a study of cytomegalovirus exposure and HLA in healthy donors. It was with 60 Vbeta and 13 Jbeta primers that the PCR ran. Method: immunoSEQ multiplex PCR; TCRdb's copy keeps in-frame clones and lacks some. The sample includes over 150,000 clones, more than 70% seen only once; the top ten take 0.38%. Input material: PBMCs. Every receptor here comes from a boy under 10 years old in good health and CMV-seronegative.

The chain links TRBV15 to TRBJ2-1; TRBD1 might be the D (5 bases). Germline V gives CDR1 LNHNV, CDR2 YYDKDF (reference sequence). V dropped 3 bases and J dropped 8 bases, with 14 bases sitting between them. The CDR3 totals 14 residues. CDR3 bases: TGTGCCACCAGCAGGGTTAGGGGCCGGGATGAGCAGTTCTTC. Protein product: CATSRVRGRDEQFF.

The genes are TRBV18 and TRBJ2-3; a possible D gene is TRBD1 (6 bases). The CDR3 length is 15 residues. Germline CDR1 and CDR2: KGHSH and LQKENI. Between the trimmed V and J ends, which lost 4 bases and 3 bases, there was a span of 14 bases. In nucleotides, the CDR3 is TGTGCCAGCTCACGGCCGGGACACGGAACAGATACGCAGTATTTT. It codes for CASSRPGHGTDTQYF.

This sequence joins TRBV2 and TRBJ2-2; D is possibly TRBD1 (7 bases). Germline loops: CDR1 SNHLY, CDR2 FYNNEI. The V gene lost 10 bases and the J gene lost 6 bases, with 27 bases spanning the gap. The CDR3 consists of 17 residues. The CDR3 DNA follows: TGTGCCATCAAAGGACAGGCTAGGGGACTTTCGGCCGGGGAGCTGTTTTTT. It yields the protein CAIKGQARGLSAGELFF.

This sequence joins TRBV7-6 and TRBJ1-2; TRBD1 aligns across 8 bases. Per the germline V gene, CDR1 is SGHVS and CDR2 is FNYEAQ. After removal of 5 bases from V and 8 bases from J, the junction contained 10 bases not matched to a gene. The CDR3 loop spans 14 amino acids. The CDR3 sequence: CASSPGGTGEGYTF. The CDR3 nucleotides are TGTGCCAGCAGCCCAGGAGGGACAGGCGAGGGCTACACCTTC.

This chain's CDR3 is CATQKGGLGNIQYF. The CDR3 bases are TGTGCCACTCAAAAAGGAGGGTTAGGGAACATTCAGTACTTC. V usage is TRBV25-1 and J usage is TRBJ2-4, with D possibly TRBD2 on 6 matching bases. Germline V lookup: CDR1 MGHDK, CDR2 SYGVNS. Trimming cost V 10 bases and J 7 bases, with 20 bases left between them. The CDR3 runs 14 residues. Filled out from reference TRBV25-1 and TRBJ2-4, the complete variable domain reads EADIYQTPRYLVIGTGKKITLECSQTMGHDKMYWYQQDPGMELHLIHYSYGVNSTEKGDLSSESTVSRIRTEHFPLTLESARPSHTSQYLCATQKGGLGNIQYFGAGTRLSVL.

The CDR3 DNA reads TGTGCCAGCAGTTTATACAGGGGTACCGGGGAGCTGTTTTTT. Its protein product is CASSLYRGTGELFF. The V call is TRBV27, the J call TRBJ2-2, with TRBD1 matching 7 bases. CDR1 and CDR2 from the germline V gene are MNHEY and SMNVEV (reference sequence). The CDR3 is 14 residues long. Unmatched junction bases numbered 1, after V lost 1 base and J lost 5 bases.

The rearrangement joins TRBV28 to TRBJ2-2; tentatively, D is TRBD2 (6 bases). Germline V gene sequence: CDR1 MDHEN, CDR2 SYDVKM. V lost 6 bases, J lost 5 bases, and 16 bases lay in between. CDR3 length: 15 residues. CDR3 in DNA: TGTGCCAGCAGCTCGGTAACTGGGAGGACCGGGGAGCTGTTTTTT. This codes for CASSSVTGRTGELFF.

The CDR3 reads CAWSVGAIGEKLFF. The CDR3 coding sequence is TGTGCCTGGAGTGTGGGGGCGATTGGTGAAAAACTGTTTTTT. The chain recombines TRBV30 with TRBJ1-4; possible D gene TRBD1, 6 bases. Per germline, CDR1 GTSNPN and CDR2 SVGIG (reference sequence). The CDR3 is made up of 14 amino acids. Trimming removed 0 bases from V and 7 bases from J, with 12 bases in between. Variable domain in full (rest from reference TRBV30 and TRBJ1-4): SQTIHQWPATLVQPVGSPLSLECTVEGTSNPNLYWYRQAAGRGLQLLFYSVGIGQISSEVPQNLSASRPQDRQFILSSKKLLLSDSGFYLCAWSVGAIGEKLFFGSGTQLSVL.

J is TRBJ2-2 and V is TRBV19; possible D gene TRBD1, 6 bases. Germline V gene data show CDR1 as LNHDA and CDR2 as SQIVND (reference sequence). The CDR3 runs 15 residues. V lost 5 bases and J 1 base, leaving 11 bases between the germline ends. This CDR3 reads CASSFPGQNTGELFF. The DNA of the CDR3 is TGTGCCAGTAGTTTTCCGGGACAGAACACCGGGGAGCTGTTTTTT.

The chain employs TRBV5-1 and TRBJ2-1, with 7 bases lining up with TRBD1. The J segment lost 6 bases and the V segment lost 1 base, leaving 4 bases of the junction unmatched. Germline values: CDR1 SGHRS, CDR2 YFSETQ. The CDR3 totals 14 residues. In DNA, the CDR3 is TGCGCCAGCAGCTTGCTCCGACAGGGCAATGAGCAGTTCTTC. Its translation is CASSLLRQGNEQFF.